Following are 14 T cell receptor beta chains from one sample sequenced in a study of blood T cell repertoires in COVID-19. The data were produced by immunoSEQ multiplex PCR, yet TCRdb's version contains in-frame clones alone and is incomplete. This sample has fewer than 300,000 clones; approximately 91% occur once, and the top ten carry about 2%. The sample comprised PBMCs or T cells enriched from blood (not recorded which). Receptors were obtained from a woman in her forties with acute COVID-19.

This clone was detected only a few times. The rearrangement joins TRBV5-1 to TRBJ1-5; a weak D match, TRBD1 (6 bases). This CDR3 region has 15 residues. Germline-derived CDR1 and CDR2 are SGHRS and YFSETQ. Between the trimmed V and J ends, which lost 0 bases and 0 bases, there was a span of 7 bases. The CDR3 nucleotides are TGCGCCAGCAGCTTGGGGGACATTAGCAATCAGCCCCAGCATTTT. Its translation is CASSLGDISNQPQHF.

This clone was observed a single time. The CDR3, as DNA: TGTGCCAGCAGCTTAAGTGGGGGGATGGACACTGAAGCTTTCTTT. This codes for CASSLSGGMDTEAFF. The chain uses TRBV7-2 and TRBJ1-1; a weak D match, TRBD1 (5 bases). The germline V and J ends were trimmed by 2 bases and 3 bases, with 13 bases remaining between them. The CDR3 spans 15 residues. Germline CDR1 is SGHTA and CDR2 is FQGNSA.

The chain recombines TRBV3-1 (or the pseudogene TRBV3-2) with TRBJ1-5, with 11 bases that match TRBD1. V shed 1 base, J shed 1 base, and the junction held 6 bases outside the gene matches. The CDR3 is 18 amino acids. CDR1 is LGHDT, CDR2 YNNKEL, per germline (reference sequence). The DNA of the CDR3 is TGTGCCAGCAGCCAAGGGACAGGGGGCGTTTGGAGCAATCAGCCCCAGCATTTT. This gives the protein CASSQGTGGVWSNQPQHF.

The chain recombines TRBV7-9 with TRBJ2-1; 11 bases are shared with TRBD1. The V segment lost 4 bases and the J segment 7 bases; nucleotides outside the gene matches: 3. Germline-derived CDR1 and CDR2 are SEHNR and FQNEAQ (reference sequence). CDR3 length equals 14 residues. DNA for the CDR3: TGTGCCAGCAGCTCAGGGACAGGGGGGAATGAGCAGTTCTTC. Encoded protein: CASSSGTGGNEQFF.

Note on this clone: Sequence at one end of the junction differs from germline and may be a read error. The gene calls are TRBV5-6 and TRBJ1-3, with D tentatively TRBD1 (5 bases). Germline loops: CDR1 SGHDT, CDR2 YYEEEE. This CDR3 has 13 amino acids. This CDR3 reads CKGVVLGGNTIYF. The CDR3 DNA reads as TGCAAAGGGGTGGTTCTTGGAGGAAACACCATATATTTT.

The chain joins TRBV7-2 to TRBJ2-5; D gene ambiguous. The germline V gene has CDR1 SGHTA and CDR2 FQGNSA. CDR3 length: 12 residues. V dropped 0 bases and J dropped 6 bases, with 5 bases sitting between them. The CDR3 reads CASSLARKTQYF. CDR3 in DNA: TGTGCCAGCAGCTTAGCGCGGAAGACCCAGTACTTC.

Only a few counts were recorded for this clone. The rearrangement uses TRBV19 and TRBJ1-2; TRBD1 is a possible D gene (6 bases). The ends were cut back, 4 bases at V and 5 bases at J, with 14 bases in the middle. The CDR3 totals 14 residues. CDR1 and CDR2 from the germline V gene are LNHDA and SQIVND (reference sequence). CDR3 sequence: CASSSGGTGYGYTF. CDR3 nucleotide sequence: TGTGCCAGTAGTAGTGGGGGCACGGGGTATGGCTACACCTTC.

The rearrangement uses TRBV7-8 and TRBJ1-2, with D perhaps TRBD1 (5 bases). Per germline, CDR1 SGHVS and CDR2 FQNEAQ. CDR3 length: 15 residues. Trimming removed 2 bases from V and 2 bases from J, with 12 bases in between. The CDR3 here is CASSLSGNFNYGYTF. In DNA, the CDR3 is TGTGCCAGCAGCTTATCAGGGAATTTCAACTATGGCTACACCTTC. The full variable domain, its missing parts supplied by reference TRBV7-8 and TRBJ1-2, is GAGVSQSPRYKVAKRGQDVALRCDPISGHVSLFWYQQALGQGPEFLTYFQNEAQLDKSGLPSDRFFAERPEGSVSTLKIQRTQQEDSAVYLCASSLSGNFNYGYTFGSGTRLTVV.

The chain carries TRBV5-6 and TRBJ1-2, with 9 bases matching TRBD1. CDR3 length: 14 amino acids. The germline V gene encodes CDR1 SGHDT and CDR2 YYEEEE. V lost 4 bases, J lost 2 bases, and 3 bases stayed unmatched. The CDR3 bases are TGTGCCAGCAGCGAGACAGGGGGGAACTATGGCTACACCTTC. It specifies CASSETGGNYGYTF.

The CDR3 spells CASSPYGNSPLHF. As DNA, the CDR3 is TGTGCCAGCAGCCCCTACGGGAATTCACCCCTCCACTTT. V usage is TRBV14 and J usage is TRBJ1-6; D is ambiguous. This CDR3 spans 13 amino acids. Germline V gene data show CDR1 as SGHDN and CDR2 as FVKESK. The ends were cut back, 4 bases at V and 7 bases at J, with 8 bases in the middle.

The chain joins TRBV28 to TRBJ1-5, with 8 bases matching TRBD1. The CDR3 spans 17 residues. V shed 6 bases, J shed 2 bases, and the junction held 12 bases outside the gene matches. Germline V gene sequence: CDR1 MDHEN, CDR2 SYDVKM. The CDR3 bases are TGTGCCAGCAGGCGGACAGGGAATGCAGGCGGCAATCAGCCCCAGCATTTT. Translated: CASRRTGNAGGNQPQHF.

The V and J genes are TRBV4-2 and TRBJ2-3; the D gene is possibly TRBD2 (5 bases). The CDR3 has 12 amino acids. Trimming left V 0 bases short and J 8 bases short, with 6 bases between. Germline loops: CDR1 LGHNA, CDR2 YNFKEQ. The CDR3 bases are TGTGCCAGCAGCCAAGAGGCGGGTACGCAGTATTTT. Its translation is CASSQEAGTQYF.

The chain joins TRBV4-2 to TRBJ2-2, with unresolved D. Trimming cost V 4 bases and J 0 bases, with 9 bases left between them. The CDR3 has 15 residues. CDR1 and CDR2 from the germline V gene are LGHNA and YNFKEQ. The CDR3 region is CASSPSTANTGELFF. The CDR3 DNA reads as TGTGCCAGCAGCCCGTCTACCGCGAACACCGGGGAGCTGTTTTTT.

The chain has TRBV5-1 and TRBJ2-7; no firm D call. The V gene's germline CDR1 is SGHRS and CDR2 YFSETQ. Deletions cut 4 bases from V and 6 bases from J, with 20 bases between. The CDR3 runs 15 residues. DNA for the CDR3: TGCGCCAGCAGCCCAGGTGGTGGGCCCGTAACCGAGCAGTACTTC. Translating gives CASSPGGGPVTEQYF.